Shown below are 7 T cell receptor beta chains from a single sample sequenced in a study of Ad26.COV2.S vaccination and SARS-CoV-2 variants. Indicated treatment: around 19 received Ad26.COV2.S at low or high dose, single or two shots; about 5 received placebo; per-sample allocation not given. Sampling occurred on day 63 after the first vaccine or placebo injection. The method was immunoSEQ multiplex PCR; TCRdb's version includes in-frame clones alone and lacks a portion of them. The table has about 680,000 clones, around 89% seen once; the top ten hold about 1.5%. This sample comprised peripheral blood, obtained in a trial of Ad26.COV2.S vaccine versus placebo. These receptor sequences come from a person between 18 and 65 years old who received the Ad26.COV2.S COVID-19 vaccine or a placebo.

The chain is built from TRBV30 and TRBJ2-3, with 12 bases lining up with TRBD2. The CDR3 extends over 15 amino acids. Germline trimming cut 2 bases from V and 2 bases from J; bases unmatched to any gene: 2. Germline loops: CDR1 GTSNPN, CDR2 SVGIG (reference sequence). The CDR3 nucleotides read TGTGCCTGGAGTCGACTAGCGGGGGCCACAGATACGCAGTATTTT. The encoded protein is CAWSRLAGATDTQYF.

This chain joins TRBV12-3 or TRBV12-4 and TRBJ1-1; unclear D gene. This CDR3 comprises 13 residues. V gave up 5 bases and J gave up 1 base, with 8 bases separating them. CDR3 in DNA: TGTGCCAGCAGTGCGGTTGGGAACACTGAAGCTTTCTTT. Protein: CASSAVGNTEAFF.

The chain carries TRBV7-9 and TRBJ1-5, with 10 positions matching TRBD1. This CDR3 has 14 amino acids. Germline V CDR1 and CDR2: SEHNR, FQNEAQ (reference sequence). V was clipped by 5 bases and J by 4 bases; unmatched bases: 2. The CDR3 loop reads CASSKGQGNQPQHF. The CDR3 nucleotides are TGTGCCAGCAGCAAGGGACAGGGGAATCAGCCCCAGCATTTT. The complete variable domain, with remaining parts taken from reference TRBV7-9 and TRBJ1-5, reads DTGVSQNPRHKITKRGQNVTFRCDPISEHNRLYWYRQTLGQGPEFLTYFQNEAQLEKSRLLSDRFSAERPKGSFSTLEIQRTEQGDSAMYLCASSKGQGNQPQHFGDGTRLSIL.

The V call is TRBV2, the J call TRBJ1-6, with 7 positions matching TRBD1. J was trimmed by 7 bases and V by 5 bases; bases with no gene match: 14. Germline-derived CDR1 and CDR2 are SNHLY and FYNNEI. The CDR3 has 17 residues. CDR3 in amino acids: CASSSGRGSGGNSPLHF. In nucleotides, the CDR3 is TGTGCCAGCAGTAGTGGGCGGGGGTCAGGGGGGAATTCACCCCTCCACTTT.

This clone is a singleton in its sample. This rearrangement joins TRBV7-9 to TRBJ2-3; 11 bases agree with TRBD2. This CDR3 comprises 16 residues. Germline V gene data show CDR1 as SEHNR and CDR2 as FQNEAQ (reference sequence). The ends lost 5 bases at V and 2 bases at J; junction bases unmatched: 6. CDR3 sequence reads: CASSPGTSGFTDTQYF. As DNA, the CDR3 is TGTGCCAGCAGCCCCGGGACTAGCGGATTCACAGATACGCAGTATTTT.

The V gene is TRBV25-1, the J gene TRBJ1-1, with unresolved D. The V and J ends lost 2 bases and 5 bases respectively, with 12 bases between them. The length of the CDR3 is 14 residues. The germline V gene has CDR1 MGHDK and CDR2 SYGVNS. The CDR3 reads CASSERWGSTEAFF. Written as DNA, the CDR3 is TGTGCCAGCAGTGAAAGGTGGGGATCAACTGAAGCTTTCTTT.

This chain uses TRBV3-1 (or the pseudogene TRBV3-2) with TRBJ2-7; 11 bases fit TRBD2. V was pared by 6 bases and J by 6 bases, with 19 bases of the junction left unmatched. Per germline, CDR1 LGHDT and CDR2 YNNKEL (reference sequence). There are 18 residues in the CDR3. The CDR3 region is CASSPLHRASGGMGEQYF. DNA of the CDR3: TGTGCCAGCAGTCCACTTCATCGCGCTAGCGGGGGGATGGGCGAGCAGTACTTC.